The rows below give T cell receptor beta chains drawn from one sample of a study of circulating CD8 cells and anti-PD-1 response in melanoma. TCRdb passed the reads through MiXCR, listing each CDR3 protein once. The table has some 2,500 distinct CDR3 sequences, approximately 7.9% seen once. Material: CD8+ T cells from PBMCs, obtained at baseline or after one month of anti-PD-1 therapy (not recorded which). Receptors originate from a human donor with melanoma. Each CDR3 is given with its conserved first and last residue. The D gene is left open where the match is weak. The size field is filled for only some rows; it gives once, few, many or a size class.

abundance	d_gene	v_gene	j_gene	CDR3aa	CDR3nt
large	TRBD1	TRBV28	TRBJ2-7	CASSLPGQGASREQYF	TGTGCCAGCAGCCTGCCGGGACAGGGGGCCTCTCGGGAGCAGTACTTC
medium-sized	.	TRBV19	TRBJ2-7	CASSMASLSDYEQYF	TGTGCCAGTAGTATGGCTAGCCTGTCAGACTACGAGCAGTACTTC
medium-sized	.	TRBV4-1	TRBJ2-1	CASSQEGASRALSSYNEQFF	TGCGCCAGCAGCCAAGAAGGCGCCAGCCGCGCCCTCAGCTCCTACAATGAGCAGTTCTTC
medium-sized	.	TRBV27	TRBJ2-7	CASSLVHASYEQYF	TGTGCCAGCAGTTTAGTACACGCTTCCTACGAGCAGTACTTC
medium-sized	.	TRBV28	TRBJ2-2	CASSSDRRYTGELFF	TGTGCCAGCAGTTCCGACAGAAGGTACACCGGGGAGCTGTTTTTT
medium-sized	.	TRBV27	TRBJ1-1	CASSFGTEAFF	TGTGCCAGCAGTTTTGGCACTGAAGCTTTCTTT
medium-sized	TRBD1	TRBV28	TRBJ2-7	CASSATGTDVYEQYF	TGTGCCAGCAGTGCCACCGGGACAGATGTCTACGAGCAGTACTTC
large	TRBD1	TRBV6-5	TRBJ2-1	CASSYKRQGARNEQFF	TGTGCCAGCAGTTACAAGAGACAGGGGGCGCGGAATGAGCAGTTCTTC
.	TRBD2	TRBV20-1	TRBJ2-2	CSARVQGLAGAASGELFF	TGCAGTGCTAGAGTTCAAGGACTAGCGGGGGCCGCATCCGGGGAGCTGTTTTTT
few	.	TRBV5-4	TRBJ1-6	CASSLGPSAPLHF	TGTGCCAGCAGCTTAGGACCCTCGGCACCCCTCCACTTT
medium-sized	.	TRBV19	TRBJ1-5	CASKADSYSNQPQHF	TGTGCCAGTAAGGCAGACTCTTATAGCAATCAGCCCCAGCATTTT
medium-sized	.	TRBV5-4	TRBJ1-2	CASNPPDSRYGYTF	TGTGCCAGCAACCCCCCAGATTCGCGCTATGGCTACACCTTC
medium-sized	.	TRBV14	TRBJ2-5	CASSQDRNRAQETQYF	TGTGCCAGCAGCCAAGATCGTAATAGGGCGCAAGAGACCCAGTACTTC
medium-sized	.	TRBV27	TRBJ2-1	CASSSSSYNEQFF	TGTGCCAGCAGCAGCAGCTCCTACAATGAGCAGTTCTTC
medium-sized	.	TRBV9	TRBJ2-5	CASSVGVRQETQYF	TGTGCCAGCAGCGTAGGAGTACGCCAAGAGACCCAGTACTTC
medium-sized	.	TRBV29-1	TRBJ1-3	CSVVDSGNTIYF	TGCAGCGTTGTAGACTCTGGAAACACCATATATTTT
medium-sized	TRBD1	TRBV29-1	TRBJ2-5	CSVEGRGETQYF	TGCAGCGTTGAGGGCAGGGGGGAGACCCAGTACTTC
large	.	TRBV28	TRBJ2-1	CASSRGESSYNEQFF	TGTGCCAGCAGTCGGGGTGAAAGCTCCTACAATGAGCAGTTCTTC
medium-sized	TRBD1	TRBV5-4	TRBJ2-4	CAGSDRVKNIQYF	TGTGCCGGGTCGGACAGGGTGAAAAACATTCAGTACTTC
few	TRBD2	TRBV4-1	TRBJ2-4	CASSQEGGVIQYF	TGCGCCAGCAGCCAAGAGGGGGGGGTGATTCAGTACTTC
.	TRBD2	TRBV5-4	TRBJ2-1	CASSGETSGGFNEQFF	TGTGCCAGCAGCGGGGAGACTAGCGGGGGGTTCAATGAGCAGTTCTTC
medium-sized	.	TRBV27	TRBJ2-7	CASSFRQEGYEQYF	TGTGCCAGCAGTTTCCGCCAGGAGGGCTACGAGCAGTACTTC
.	.	TRBV11-1	TRBJ2-7	CASSLRQGVEQYF	TGTGCCAGCAGCTTAAGGCAGGGAGTCGAGCAGTACTTC
.	.	TRBV19	TRBJ1-6	CASRTQEGHRNSPLHF	TGTGCCAGTAGAACCCAGGAGGGCCATCGAAATTCACCCCTCCACTTT
medium-sized	.	TRBV28	TRBJ1-1	CASSLNPGSGTEAFF	TGTGCCAGCAGTTTAAATCCGGGGAGTGGCACTGAAGCTTTCTTT
medium-sized	.	TRBV19	TRBJ2-1	CASSPANYNEQFF	TGTGCCAGTAGTCCGGCAAATTACAATGAGCAGTTCTTC
medium-sized	TRBD2	TRBV4-1	TRBJ2-7	CASSPGGPSYEQYF	TGCGCCAGCTCGCCGGGGGGGCCTTCCTACGAGCAGTACTTC
medium-sized	.	TRBV19	TRBJ1-3	CASSIWGGDSGNTIYF	TGTGCCAGTAGTATTTGGGGCGGTGACTCTGGAAACACCATATATTTT
medium-sized	TRBD2	TRBV7-2	TRBJ2-7	CASAAMGTSGGYSYEQYF	TGTGCCAGCGCCGCCATGGGGACTAGCGGGGGCTACTCCTACGAGCAGTACTTC
medium-sized	.	TRBV19	TRBJ2-1	CATLSRLRQFF	TGTGCCACCCTCAGTCGGCTTCGACAGTTCTTC
large	.	TRBV28	TRBJ1-5	CASGLPAAGGNQPQHF	TGTGCCAGCGGATTACCAGCAGCAGGAGGCAATCAGCCCCAGCATTTT
.	.	TRBV28	TRBJ2-6	CASSDPREGASGANVLTF	TGTGCCAGCAGTGACCCCAGGGAGGGGGCCTCTGGGGCCAACGTCCTGACTTTC
medium-sized	TRBD1	TRBV28	TRBJ2-5	CASTGTGQETQYF	TGTGCCAGTACCGGGACAGGCCAAGAGACCCAGTACTTC
large	.	TRBV2	TRBJ2-5	CASINQETQYF	TGTGCCAGCATCAACCAAGAGACCCAGTACTTC
medium-sized	TRBD1	TRBV28	TRBJ2-7	CASSLDLSGTGVYEQYF	TGTGCCAGCAGTTTAGATCTGTCGGGGACAGGCGTCTACGAGCAGTACTTC
large	.	TRBV2	TRBJ2-3	CASVGPGGVTDTQYF	TGTGCCAGCGTAGGTCCCGGGGGAGTCACAGATACGCAGTATTTT
medium-sized	.	TRBV4-1	TRBJ1-1	CASSQGGSNTEAFF	TGCGCCAGCAGCCAAGGGGGGTCGAACACTGAAGCTTTCTTT
large	.	TRBV5-4	TRBJ2-3	CASSLEADTQYF	TGTGCCAGCAGCTTGGAAGCAGATACGCAGTATTTT
medium-sized	TRBD1	TRBV28	TRBJ1-1	CASSLFGTGLNTEAFF	TGTGCCAGCAGTTTATTCGGGACAGGGTTGAACACTGAAGCTTTCTTT
medium-sized	.	TRBV28	TRBJ2-2	CASSLYENTGELFF	TGTGCCAGCAGTTTATATGAGAACACCGGGGAGCTGTTTTTT
few	.	TRBV19	TRBJ1-5	CASSPDSYQPQHF	TGTGCCAGTAGTCCCGACAGTTATCAGCCCCAGCATTTT
medium-sized	TRBD1	TRBV28	TRBJ2-1	CASSPSGTGDNEQFF	TGTGCCAGCAGTCCCTCCGGGACAGGGGACAATGAGCAGTTCTTC